The clone carrying this T cell receptor (beta chain) was observed a few times. There are 11 residues in the CDR3. V was cut by 2 bases and J by 5 bases, with 5 bases left in between. CDR1 is SQVTM, CDR2 ANQGSEA, per germline. The data originate from a study of blood T cell repertoires in COVID-19. Study as a whole: Whether acute or convalescent, the COVID-19 samples came from the United States, Italy and Spain. T cells, B-cell-depleted T cells, or PBMCs provided the cDNA or gDNA that served as material.

Data came from immunoSEQ multiplex PCR; TCRdb stores just in-frame clones and leaves some out. The profile shows 100,000 to 150,000 clones, 90% to 95% of them singletons. The source of this sequence is a man aged 45-60 years with COVID-19, enrolled during active disease. This sequence joins TRBV29-1 and TRBJ2-3; D remains unclear. The sample taken for sequencing was peripheral blood. The DNA for the CDR3 is TGCAGCGTTGAAATGAGAGATACGCAGTATTTT. Its protein product is CSVEMRDTQYF.